These T cell receptor beta chains were read from a single sample in a study of identical twins. TCRdb re-analysed the 5' RACE reads in MiXCR, keeping a single row per CDR3 protein. The table lists about 690,000 distinct CDR3 sequences, approximately 6% of them singletons. The sample was naive T cells sorted from blood. These receptor sequences come from a man between 18 and 29 years old in good health. CDR3s include the opening cysteine and the closing phenylalanine or tryptophan. A D gene is named only where the DNA matches it firmly.

>TRBV10-3|TRBJ1-5|-
CAITRIRDQDQPQHF
>TRBV7-2|TRBJ2-1|TRBD2
CASSLALAGVYNEQFF
>TRBV27|TRBJ2-3|-
CASSVTPNTQYF
>TRBV5-1|TRBJ1-1|-
CASSLVEEQAFF
>TRBV6-5|TRBJ2-7|TRBD2
CASSYSTGGSNYEQYF
>TRBV7-9|TRBJ2-2|-
CASSLKDGGLELFF
>TRBV6-5|TRBJ2-2|-
CASSYGRRNTGELFF
>TRBV12-3/TRBV12-4|TRBJ1-5|-
CASSPQVKPQHF
>TRBV4-2|TRBJ2-2|TRBD1
CASSQGTGGGGHTGELFF
>TRBV7-9|TRBJ2-1|-
CASSANEQFF
>TRBV12-3/TRBV12-4|TRBJ1-5|-
CASSTGPAVPRGQPQHF